This TCR beta chain was obtained from a study of control samples from healthy donors and cancer patients (TCRdb year 2020). The method was the immunoSEQ multiplex PCR assay. TCRdb stores this immuneACCESS table with in-frame sequences only. Part of the clones is absent; in the studies checked, under half of the shortfall reflects unresolved V genes, and no reason is known for the rest. The sample has around 190,000 clones on record. The ten largest clones capture approximately 2.2% of the sample. The germline V gene specifies LGHNA as CDR1 and YSLEER as CDR2. Measured from the cysteine to the phenylalanine, the CDR3 is 13 residues long. The DNA shown is the 39-base CDR3, in frame from base 1. A distance of 6 bases separates the germline ends of V and J, which lose 0 bases and 6 bases respectively. For this clone: This clone's antigen is unknown.

Sequencing used blood. This chain joins TRBV4-3 to TRBJ2-1, with the D gene too uncertain to name. The origin of this receptor is a woman aged 30 to 39 in good health. The bases read TGCGCCAGCAGCCAAGATCGGCCCAATGAGCAGTTCTTC. It codes for CASSQDRPNEQFF.